A selection of T cell receptor beta chains follows, all from one sample in a study of somatic mutations in cytotoxic T cells in rheumatoid arthritis. Clones were read by immunoSEQ multiplex PCR, and TCRdb kept only the in-frame ones, dropping some. The sample has 15,000 to 20,000 clones; just under 85% are singletons. Sequenced: CD8+ T cells sorted from blood. These TCRs come from an adult with rheumatoid arthritis. Each CDR3 is given with its conserved first and last residue. Fields, in order: CDR3 DNA, CDR3 protein, J gene, D gene, clone size, V gene. A D gene is named only where the DNA matches it firmly. A clone size is listed for some rows: how often the clone was seen (once, few, many), or a class if it is expanded.

CDR3 DNA: TGTGCCAGCAGTCCCGGGACAGCAAACATTCAGTACTTC; CDR3 protein: CASSPGTANIQYF; J gene: TRBJ2-4; D gene: TRBD1; clone size: .; V gene: TRBV27
CDR3 DNA: TGTGCCAGTAGACCCGCGGACTATGGCTACACCTTC; CDR3 protein: CASRPADYGYTF; J gene: TRBJ1-2; D gene: .; clone size: .; V gene: TRBV19
CDR3 DNA: TGTGCCAGCAGCTTGGAAGCGGGGCTATCCTACAATGAGCAGTTCTTC; CDR3 protein: CASSLEAGLSYNEQFF; J gene: TRBJ2-1; D gene: TRBD2; clone size: .; V gene: TRBV5-4
CDR3 DNA: TGTGCCTGGAGTGTAACGAATAGCAATCAGCCCCAGCATTTT; CDR3 protein: CAWSVTNSNQPQHF; J gene: TRBJ1-5; D gene: .; clone size: .; V gene: TRBV30
CDR3 DNA: TGTGCCAGCACTGGAGGGGGCGAGCACACTGAAGCTTTCTTT; CDR3 protein: CASTGGGEHTEAFF; J gene: TRBJ1-1; D gene: TRBD1; clone size: once; V gene: TRBV7-8
CDR3 DNA: TGTGCCAGCAGCCCGACAGGGTTTAGCTCCTACAATGAGCAGTTCTTC; CDR3 protein: CASSPTGFSSYNEQFF; J gene: TRBJ2-1; D gene: TRBD1; clone size: .; V gene: TRBV7-6
CDR3 DNA: TGTGCCAGCAGCCGAGAGACAGGGGGGGGGTATGGCTACACCTTC; CDR3 protein: CASSRETGGGYGYTF; J gene: TRBJ1-2; D gene: TRBD1; clone size: .; V gene: TRBV7-2
CDR3 DNA: TGTGCCAGCGGGACTAGCGGGGGCTACACAGATACGCAGTATTTT; CDR3 protein: CASGTSGGYTDTQYF; J gene: TRBJ2-3; D gene: TRBD2; clone size: .; V gene: TRBV19
CDR3 DNA: TGCGCCAGCAGTGAAACAGGGGGCTACGAGCAGTACTTC; CDR3 protein: CASSETGGYEQYF; J gene: TRBJ2-7; D gene: TRBD1; clone size: few; V gene: TRBV10-1
CDR3 DNA: TGTGCCAGCAGTTTAAGAGTTTCGGGCCAGCTCACAGATACGCAGTATTTT; CDR3 protein: CASSLRVSGQLTDTQYF; J gene: TRBJ2-3; D gene: .; clone size: .; V gene: TRBV27
CDR3 DNA: TGCGCCAGCAGCCAAGGAGGCATGCCGAACACTGAAGCTTTCTTT; CDR3 protein: CASSQGGMPNTEAFF; J gene: TRBJ1-1; D gene: .; clone size: .; V gene: TRBV4-1
CDR3 DNA: TGTGCCTGGAGTGTACATGGAGGCGAGACCCAGTACTTC; CDR3 protein: CAWSVHGGETQYF; J gene: TRBJ2-5; D gene: .; clone size: .; V gene: TRBV30
CDR3 DNA: TGTGCCAGCAGTGAATATCAGACCCGGGAGCTGTTTTTT; CDR3 protein: CASSEYQTRELFF; J gene: TRBJ2-2; D gene: .; clone size: .; V gene: TRBV25-1
CDR3 DNA: TGTGCCTCCGACAGGGGGTACTACGAGCAGTACTTC; CDR3 protein: CASDRGYYEQYF; J gene: TRBJ2-7; D gene: TRBD1; clone size: .; V gene: TRBV30
CDR3 DNA: TGTGCCAGCAGCCCCCCGGCCCGGACTAGCGACAATGAGCAGTTCTTC; CDR3 protein: CASSPPARTSDNEQFF; J gene: TRBJ2-1; D gene: TRBD2; clone size: .; V gene: TRBV28
CDR3 DNA: TGTGCCAGCAGTCGGGACAGCAACAAAAATGAGCAGTTCTTC; CDR3 protein: CASSRDSNKNEQFF; J gene: TRBJ2-1; D gene: TRBD1; clone size: .; V gene: TRBV2
CDR3 DNA: TGTGCCAGCGTGGGACAGAGCAATGAGCAGTTCTTC; CDR3 protein: CASVGQSNEQFF; J gene: TRBJ2-1; D gene: TRBD1; clone size: .; V gene: TRBV6-1
CDR3 DNA: TGTGCCAGCAGCGTTCAAGCGGGGGGGCAGAATGAGCAGTTCTTC; CDR3 protein: CASSVQAGGQNEQFF; J gene: TRBJ2-1; D gene: TRBD2; clone size: .; V gene: TRBV9
CDR3 DNA: TGTGCCAGCAGCTTAATTGGTCAGGGGTTAGAGACCCAGTACTTC; CDR3 protein: CASSLIGQGLETQYF; J gene: TRBJ2-5; D gene: .; clone size: .; V gene: TRBV5-4
CDR3 DNA: TGTGCCAGCAGCCTAACTAGCGGGGCCTACGAGCAGTACTTC; CDR3 protein: CASSLTSGAYEQYF; J gene: TRBJ2-7; D gene: TRBD2; clone size: once; V gene: TRBV2
CDR3 DNA: TGTGCCAGCGGGATGGACACTGAAGCTTTCTTT; CDR3 protein: CASGMDTEAFF; J gene: TRBJ1-1; D gene: .; clone size: few; V gene: TRBV2
CDR3 DNA: TGTGCCAGCAGCGTAGCGGGAAAGGGGGAGCAGTTCTTC; CDR3 protein: CASSVAGKGEQFF; J gene: TRBJ2-1; D gene: .; clone size: .; V gene: TRBV9
CDR3 DNA: TGCGCCAGCAGCTTTCCCCCCAACTACGAGCAGTACTTC; CDR3 protein: CASSFPPNYEQYF; J gene: TRBJ2-7; D gene: .; clone size: .; V gene: TRBV5-1
CDR3 DNA: TGTGCCAGCACTCAAACGCCCTCTGGAAACACCATATATTTT; CDR3 protein: CASTQTPSGNTIYF; J gene: TRBJ1-3; D gene: .; clone size: few; V gene: TRBV6-6
CDR3 DNA: TGTGCCAGCAGCCAACATGGGTCCTACAATGAGCAGTTCTTC; CDR3 protein: CASSQHGSYNEQFF; J gene: TRBJ2-1; D gene: .; clone size: .; V gene: TRBV6-5
CDR3 DNA: TGCGCCAGCAGCCAAGTCCGATCTGGAGAGACCCAGTACTTC; CDR3 protein: CASSQVRSGETQYF; J gene: TRBJ2-5; D gene: .; clone size: once; V gene: TRBV4-1
CDR3 DNA: TGCGCCAGCAGCCAACTTAGCGGGGGTGTTGAGACCCAGTACTTC; CDR3 protein: CASSQLSGGVETQYF; J gene: TRBJ2-5; D gene: TRBD2; clone size: once; V gene: TRBV4-1
CDR3 DNA: TGTGCCAGTAGCCCTTACGCCGGGACACCTTACAATGAGCAGTTCTTC; CDR3 protein: CASSPYAGTPYNEQFF; J gene: TRBJ2-1; D gene: .; clone size: .; V gene: TRBV19
CDR3 DNA: TGCGCCAGCAGCTTGGGGGGTACAGAGAACTATGGCTACACCTTC; CDR3 protein: CASSLGGTENYGYTF; J gene: TRBJ1-2; D gene: .; clone size: .; V gene: TRBV5-1
CDR3 DNA: TGTGCCAGCAGCATATCCGGACTTATTAGCGCAGATACGCAGTATTTT; CDR3 protein: CASSISGLISADTQYF; J gene: TRBJ2-3; D gene: .; clone size: .; V gene: TRBV5-5
CDR3 DNA: TGCAGCGTTGCTACAGGGTACGAGCAGTACTTC; CDR3 protein: CSVATGYEQYF; J gene: TRBJ2-7; D gene: .; clone size: .; V gene: TRBV29-1
CDR3 DNA: TGTGCCAGCAGTCCGGGGACAGGGGGCTTCTACGAGCAGTACTTC; CDR3 protein: CASSPGTGGFYEQYF; J gene: TRBJ2-7; D gene: TRBD1; clone size: .; V gene: TRBV27
CDR3 DNA: TGTGCCAGCAGTCTCGACTCAAGCACAGATACGCAGTATTTT; CDR3 protein: CASSLDSSTDTQYF; J gene: TRBJ2-3; D gene: .; clone size: .; V gene: TRBV28
CDR3 DNA: TGTGCCAGTAGTATAGACGGGGCGTCCATAATGAACACTGAAGCTTTCTTT; CDR3 protein: CASSIDGASIMNTEAFF; J gene: TRBJ1-1; D gene: .; clone size: .; V gene: TRBV19
CDR3 DNA: TGTGCCAGCTCGCGCGCGGGACACTCGAACACTGAAGCTTTCTTT; CDR3 protein: CASSRAGHSNTEAFF; J gene: TRBJ1-1; D gene: .; clone size: .; V gene: TRBV18
CDR3 DNA: TGTGCCAGCAGCTTAAACGTGGAACCACGGTGGGGCGAGCAGTTCTTC; CDR3 protein: CASSLNVEPRWGEQFF; J gene: TRBJ2-1; D gene: .; clone size: .; V gene: TRBV7-8
CDR3 DNA: TGTGCCAGCAGCTGGACCCAAACCAGGGGCTACACCTTC; CDR3 protein: CASSWTQTRGYTF; J gene: TRBJ1-2; D gene: .; clone size: .; V gene: TRBV6-5
CDR3 DNA: TGTGCCAGTAGTATTTTCGGGACAGGGGGTATCGGGGAGCTGTTTTTT; CDR3 protein: CASSIFGTGGIGELFF; J gene: TRBJ2-2; D gene: TRBD1; clone size: few; V gene: TRBV19